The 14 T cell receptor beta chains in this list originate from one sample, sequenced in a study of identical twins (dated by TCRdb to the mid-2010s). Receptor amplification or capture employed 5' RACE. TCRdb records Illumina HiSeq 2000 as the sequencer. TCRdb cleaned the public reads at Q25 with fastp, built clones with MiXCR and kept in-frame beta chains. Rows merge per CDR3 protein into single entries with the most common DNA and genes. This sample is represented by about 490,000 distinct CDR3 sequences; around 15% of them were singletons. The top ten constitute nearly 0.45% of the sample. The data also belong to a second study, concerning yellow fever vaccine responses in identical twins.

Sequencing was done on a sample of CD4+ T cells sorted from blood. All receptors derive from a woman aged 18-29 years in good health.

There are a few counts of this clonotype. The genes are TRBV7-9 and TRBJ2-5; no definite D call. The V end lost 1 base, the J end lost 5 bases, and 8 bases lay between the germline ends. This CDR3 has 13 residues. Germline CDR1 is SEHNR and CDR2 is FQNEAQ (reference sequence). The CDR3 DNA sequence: TGTGCCAGCAGCTTAGAAAACACGGAGACCCAGTACTTC. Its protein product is CASSLENTETQYF. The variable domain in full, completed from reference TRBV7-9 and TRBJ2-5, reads DTGVSQNPRHKITKRGQNVTFRCDPISEHNRLYWYRQTLGQGPEFLTYFQNEAQLEKSRLLSDRFSAERPKGSFSTLEIQRTEQGDSAMYLCASSLENTETQYFGPGTRLLVL.

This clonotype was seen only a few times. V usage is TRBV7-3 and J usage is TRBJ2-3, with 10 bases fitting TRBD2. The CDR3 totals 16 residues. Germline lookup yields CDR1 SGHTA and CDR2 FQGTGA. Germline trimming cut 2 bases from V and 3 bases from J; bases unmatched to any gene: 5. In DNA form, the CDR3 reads TGTGCCAGCAGCTTAGGTATAGCGGGAGGAACAGATACGCAGTATTTT. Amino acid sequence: CASSLGIAGGTDTQYF.

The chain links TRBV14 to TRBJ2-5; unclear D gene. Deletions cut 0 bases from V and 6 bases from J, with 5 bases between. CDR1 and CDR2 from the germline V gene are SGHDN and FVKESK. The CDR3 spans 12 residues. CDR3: CASSQERKTQYF. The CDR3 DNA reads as TGTGCCAGCAGCCAAGAGAGGAAGACCCAGTACTTC.

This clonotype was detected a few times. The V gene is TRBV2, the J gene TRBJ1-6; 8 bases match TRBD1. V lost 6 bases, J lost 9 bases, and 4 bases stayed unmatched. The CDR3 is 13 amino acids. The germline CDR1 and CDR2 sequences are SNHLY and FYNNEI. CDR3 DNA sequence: TGTGCCAGCAGGGTCAGGGGGCCTTCACCCCTCCACTTT. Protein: CASRVRGPSPLHF.

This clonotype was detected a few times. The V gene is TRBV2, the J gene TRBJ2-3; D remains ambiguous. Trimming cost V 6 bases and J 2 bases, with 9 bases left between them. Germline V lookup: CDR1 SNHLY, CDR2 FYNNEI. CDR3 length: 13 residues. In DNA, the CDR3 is TGTGCCAGCAGGGCGGAGCCCACAGATACGCAGTATTTT. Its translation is CASRAEPTDTQYF.

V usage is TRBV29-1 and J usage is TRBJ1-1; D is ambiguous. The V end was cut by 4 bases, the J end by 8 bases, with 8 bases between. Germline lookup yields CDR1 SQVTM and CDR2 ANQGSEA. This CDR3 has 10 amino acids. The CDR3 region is CSVGRSEAFF. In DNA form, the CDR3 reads TGCAGCGTTGGTCGGTCAGAAGCTTTCTTT. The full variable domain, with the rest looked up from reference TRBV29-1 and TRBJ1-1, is SAVISQKPSRDICQRGTSLTIQCQVDSQVTMMFWYRQQPGQSLTLIATANQGSEATYESGFVIDKFPISRPNLTFSTLTVSNMSPEDSSIYLCSVGRSEAFFGQGTRLTVV.

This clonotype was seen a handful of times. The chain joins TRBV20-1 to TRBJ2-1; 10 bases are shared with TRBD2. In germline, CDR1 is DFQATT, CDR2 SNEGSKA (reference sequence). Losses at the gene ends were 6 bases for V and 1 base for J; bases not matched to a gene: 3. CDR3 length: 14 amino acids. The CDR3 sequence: CSAPGLASYNEQFF. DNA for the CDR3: TGCAGTGCCCCGGGACTAGCGTCCTACAATGAGCAGTTCTTC.

CDR3 DNA: TGTGCCAGCAGTGCCGGCAGGGCGCAGCCCCAGCATTTT. This sequence encodes CASSAGRAQPQHF. The rearrangement joins TRBV25-1 to TRBJ1-5, with D perhaps TRBD1 (5 bases). The CDR3 is 13 amino acids. V was clipped by 4 bases and J by 7 bases, with 11 bases between them. The germline V gene encodes CDR1 MGHDK and CDR2 SYGVNS.

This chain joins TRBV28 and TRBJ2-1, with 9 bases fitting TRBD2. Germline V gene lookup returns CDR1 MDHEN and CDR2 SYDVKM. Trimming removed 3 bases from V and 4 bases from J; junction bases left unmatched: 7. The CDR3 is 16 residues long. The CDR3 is CASSFSGAGGYNEQFF. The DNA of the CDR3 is TGTGCCAGCAGTTTCAGTGGAGCGGGAGGTTACAATGAGCAGTTCTTC.

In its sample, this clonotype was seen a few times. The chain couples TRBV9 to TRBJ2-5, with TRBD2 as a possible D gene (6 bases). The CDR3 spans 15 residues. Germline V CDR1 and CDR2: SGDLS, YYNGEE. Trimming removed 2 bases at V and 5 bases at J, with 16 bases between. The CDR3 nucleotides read TGTGCCAGCAGCGTGAAGCAGGGCCGGGGGGAGACCCAGTACTTC. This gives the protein CASSVKQGRGETQYF. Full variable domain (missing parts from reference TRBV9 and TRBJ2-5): DSGVTQTPKHLITATGQRVTLRCSPRSGDLSVYWYQQSLDQGLQFLIQYYNGEERAKGNILERFSAQQFPDLHSELNLSSLELGDSALYFCASSVKQGRGETQYFGPGTRLLVL.

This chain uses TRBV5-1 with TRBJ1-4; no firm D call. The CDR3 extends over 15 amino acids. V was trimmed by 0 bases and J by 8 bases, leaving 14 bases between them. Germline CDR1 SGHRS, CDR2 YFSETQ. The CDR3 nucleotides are TGCGCCAGCAGCTTGGCCCTGGGGTCGGGCGAAAAACTGTTTTTT. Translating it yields CASSLALGSGEKLFF.

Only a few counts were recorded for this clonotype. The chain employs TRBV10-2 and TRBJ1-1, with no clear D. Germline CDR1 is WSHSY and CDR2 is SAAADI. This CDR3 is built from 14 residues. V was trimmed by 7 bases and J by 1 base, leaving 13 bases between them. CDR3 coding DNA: TGCGCCAGCATCCCCGGTCGGGGGAACACTGAAGCTTTCTTT. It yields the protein CASIPGRGNTEAFF.

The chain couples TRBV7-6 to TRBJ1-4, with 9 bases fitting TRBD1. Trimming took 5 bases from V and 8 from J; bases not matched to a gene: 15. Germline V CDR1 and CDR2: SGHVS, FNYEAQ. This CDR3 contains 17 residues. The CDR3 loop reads CASSRGRTGALGEKLFF. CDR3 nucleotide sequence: TGTGCCAGCAGCCGGGGAAGGACAGGGGCTTTAGGGGAAAAACTGTTTTTT.

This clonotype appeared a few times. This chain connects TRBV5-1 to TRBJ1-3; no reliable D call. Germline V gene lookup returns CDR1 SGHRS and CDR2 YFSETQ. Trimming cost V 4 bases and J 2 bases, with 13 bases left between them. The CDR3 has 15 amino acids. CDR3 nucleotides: TGCGCCAGCAGCCCCGGAGGTGGGGCTGGAAACACCATATATTTT. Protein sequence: CASSPGGGAGNTIYF.